This T cell receptor (beta chain) was retrieved from a study of blood T cell repertoires in COVID-19. Study-wide background: Acute and convalescent COVID-19 samples came from the United States, Italy and Spain. The analysed material was cDNA or gDNA that came from T cells, B-cell-depleted T cells, or PBMCs.

Germline CDR1 reads LNHDA; CDR2 reads SQIVND (reference sequence). CDR3 length equals 18 residues. V lost 8 bases to trimming and J lost 3 bases; unmatched junction nucleotides: 14. This clone was observed a handful of times. In the source study's methods: Reference gene primers were amplified, and this amplification served to estimate nucleated cell counts. This table comes from immunoSEQ multiplex PCR, and its TCRdb copy is limited to in-frame clones, with some not included. That table is the source of V, J and clone size, and D and trimming were worked out from the DNA. The sample consists of 150,000 to 200,000 clones, almost 80% of them appearing once.

The specimen sequenced was peripheral blood. V and J are TRBV19 and TRBJ1-4, with 11 bases that match TRBD1. The receptor was isolated from a woman between 65 and 79 years old with acute or convalescent COVID-19. CDR3 nucleotide sequence: TGTGCCAGTGGCGACGGACAGGGGGCGGGATCGGCTAATGAAAAACTGTTTTTT. Its translation: CASGDGQGAGSANEKLFF.